This passage covers 20 T cell receptor beta chains from one sample sequenced in a study of T cells in Graves' hyperthyroidism and ophthalmopathy. Authors of the study amplified TCR beta CDR3 regions from RNA transcripts. HTBI primers were used for first-round RT-PCR of the TCR CDR3. One entry per CDR3 protein, called by TCRdb with MiXCR from the multiplex PCR reads. The sample records around 250,000 distinct CDR3 sequences, roughly 14% being singletons. The material sequenced was blood. Receptors were obtained from a woman aged 40-49 years with Graves' hyperthyroidism that later progressed to Graves' ophthalmopathy.

This clonotype was detected ten times or more. This rearrangement joins TRBV12-3 or TRBV12-4 to TRBJ1-2; D is possibly TRBD1 (5 bases). The CDR3 length is 13 residues. V was shortened by 3 bases and J by 6 bases, with 11 bases between the two germline ends. CDR3 sequence: CASSFEGIHGYTF. The CDR3 coding sequence is TGTGCCAGCAGTTTTGAGGGGATCCATGGCTACACCTTC.

In this sample, this clonotype turned up many times. The rearrangement joins TRBV5-1 to TRBJ1-1, with D perhaps TRBD1 (6 bases). Germline-derived CDR1 and CDR2 are SGHRS and YFSETQ. The germline V and J ends were trimmed by 0 bases and 5 bases, with 14 bases remaining between them. CDR3 length: 15 amino acids. The CDR3 here is CASSLAAGVGTEAFF. The CDR3 bases are TGCGCCAGCAGCTTGGCCGCAGGGGTTGGAACTGAAGCTTTCTTT.

This clonotype was picked up many times. The rearrangement links TRBV12-3 or TRBV12-4 to TRBJ1-1; the D is unclear. The CDR3 contains 13 residues. V lost 1 base and J lost 9, with 12 bases in between. For the CDR3, the DNA is TGTGCCAGCAGTTTAGGACGGGCAGGTAAAGCTTTCTTT. Translating it yields CASSLGRAGKAFF.

This clonotype was observed many times. The genes are TRBV24-1 and TRBJ2-1; D gene uncertain. V shed 9 bases and J shed 1 base, with 9 bases lying between them. Germline loops: CDR1 KGHDR, CDR2 SFDVKD. CDR3 length: 13 residues. The CDR3 nucleotides read TGTGCCACCGGCCGGTCTTCCTACAATGAGCAGTTCTTC. It codes for CATGRSSYNEQFF.

At least ten counts were recorded for this clonotype. V gene TRBV28 combines with J gene TRBJ1-2; TRBD1 agrees at 8 bases. Germline loops: CDR1 MDHEN, CDR2 SYDVKM. This CDR3 spans 12 amino acids. Losses at the gene ends were 10 bases for V and 4 bases for J; bases not matched to a gene: 5. The chain's CDR3 is CANQDRGYGYTF. The CDR3, as DNA: TGTGCCAACCAAGACAGGGGCTATGGCTACACCTTC.

With regard to this clonotype: This may come from a read error, since a much larger clone is one base off. V gene TRBV2 combines with J gene TRBJ2-2; 7 bases align to TRBD2. This CDR3 spans 16 amino acids. In germline, CDR1 is SNHLY, CDR2 FYNNEI. V was clipped by 6 bases and J by 5 bases; unmatched bases: 12. The CDR3 reads CASRGGPAGLTGELFF. In DNA, the CDR3 is TGTGCCAGCAGGGGAGGACCAGCGGGACTGACCGGGGAGCTGTTTTTT.

This clonotype was seen repeatedly, ten times or more. This chain uses TRBV7-9 with TRBJ1-1; tentative D call: TRBD1 (5 bases). The CDR3 is made up of 12 amino acids. The germline gives CDR1 SEHNR, CDR2 FQNEAQ (reference sequence). Between the trimmed V and J ends, which lost 10 bases and 10 bases, there was a span of 19 bases. The DNA for the CDR3 is TGTGCCACCCATCCCTTTGCCGGGACAGCTTTCTTT. Translating it yields CATHPFAGTAFF.

As for this clonotype: A read error may produce the germline difference seen at one junction end. This rearrangement joins TRBV19 to TRBJ2-1; TRBD1 matches at 7 bases. The germline V gene has CDR1 LNHDA and CDR2 SQIVND (reference sequence). The length of the CDR3 is 15 residues. Here the CDR3 reads CASIPPGTEVNGQFF. The CDR3 coding sequence is TGTGCCAGTATCCCCCCCGGGACAGAGGTCAATGGGCAGTTCTTC.

This clonotype appeared a few times. This chain joins TRBV6-1 and TRBJ1-5; D gene unclear. The CDR3 runs 16 residues. Trimming left V 6 bases short and J 1 base short, with 16 bases between. Germline V lookup: CDR1 MNHNS, CDR2 SASEGT. The DNA of the CDR3 is TGTGCCAGCAGAACCTTAAGAGGGAAGAGCAATCAGCCCCAGCATTTT. Its protein product is CASRTLRGKSNQPQHF.

This clonotype has ten or more counts. For the CDR3, the DNA is TGTGCCAGCAGTCGAAGGGCGACTCGACCCCTCCACTTT. This sequence encodes CASSRRATRPLHF. This rearrangement joins TRBV27 to TRBJ1-6; D is ambiguous. Trimming took 5 bases from V and 12 from J, leaving 14 bases between them. This CDR3 region has 13 residues. From germline, CDR1 is MNHEY and CDR2 SMNVEV (reference sequence).

This clonotype was seen ten or more times. V is TRBV6-1 and J is TRBJ1-1; D is undetermined. CDR3 length: 13 amino acids. From germline, CDR1 is MNHNS and CDR2 SASEGT. Deletions cut 5 bases from V and 4 bases from J, with 11 bases between. The CDR3, as DNA: TGTGCCAGCAGTTGGAATTCGGGCACTGAAGCTTTCTTT. Its protein is CASSWNSGTEAFF.

Ten or more counts support this clonotype. V and J are TRBV20-1 and TRBJ2-7; 8 bases fit TRBD1. The germline gives CDR1 DFQATT, CDR2 SNEGSKA (reference sequence). This CDR3 is built from 13 residues. Unmatched junction bases numbered 9, after V lost 2 bases and J lost 9 bases. The CDR3: CSARMGHDRGQYF. CDR3 DNA: TGCAGTGCTAGAATGGGACACGACAGGGGGCAGTACTTC.

In this sample, this clonotype turned up many times. The V call is TRBV6-1, the J call TRBJ2-7; 9 nucleotides align to TRBD1. Germline-derived CDR1 and CDR2 are MNHNS and SASEGT. This CDR3 comprises 13 residues. V gave up 4 bases and J gave up 3 bases; unmatched junction bases: 1. For the CDR3, the DNA is TGTGCCAGCAGTGGGACAGGGGTCTACGAGCAGTACTTC. Translated, it gives CASSGTGVYEQYF.

This clonotype was counted many times. This chain connects TRBV5-1 to TRBJ2-5; 7 bases match TRBD2. V lost 1 base and J lost 5; bases outside the gene matches: 11. CDR1 is SGHRS and CDR2 is YFSETQ in the germline V gene. The length of the CDR3 is 16 residues. CDR3 loop: CASSLHWRESQETQYF. The CDR3 coding sequence is TGCGCCAGCAGCTTGCACTGGCGGGAGAGCCAGGAGACCCAGTACTTC.

This clonotype was seen ten or more times. One end of the junction is discordant with germline, which a read error may explain. The chain combines TRBV2 with TRBJ2-7; D unclear. The CDR3 is made up of 12 amino acids. Looked up from germline, CDR1 is SNHLY and CDR2 is FYNNEI. The CDR3 DNA is TGTGCCAGTAGTGAGAAGGGCTACGAGCAGTACTTC. Translated, it gives CASSEKGYEQYF.

This clonotype was recorded only once. This sequence joins TRBV11-2 and TRBJ1-2, with 7 bases that match TRBD1. Trimming at V came to 5 bases and at J to 6 bases, leaving 3 bases not matched to a gene. From germline, CDR1 is SGHAT and CDR2 FQNNGV. The CDR3 is 12 amino acids. The CDR3 is CASSQGGNGYTF. The CDR3 nucleotides read TGTGCCAGCAGCCAGGGGGGGAATGGCTACACCTTC. The full variable domain, its missing parts supplied by reference TRBV11-2 and TRBJ1-2, is EAGVAQSPRYKIIEKRQSVAFWCNPISGHATLYWYQQILGQGPKLLIQFQNNGVVDDSQLPKDRFSAERLKGVDSTLKIQPAKLEDSAVYLCASSQGGNGYTFGSGTRLTVV.

This clonotype was seen repeatedly, ten times or more. V usage is TRBV29-1 and J usage is TRBJ2-3; D possibly uses TRBD1 or TRBD2 (5 bases each). This CDR3 has 11 amino acids. Looked up from germline, CDR1 is SQVTM and CDR2 is ANQGSEA. Trimming took off 7 bases at V and 5 bases at J, with 10 bases between the two ends. CDR3 in amino acids: CSASGGDTQYF. CDR3 sequence (DNA): TGCAGCGCCAGTGGGGGAGATACGCAGTATTTT.

This clonotype was counted a few times. A read error may account for a junction end that differs from germline. The chain has TRBV7-9 and TRBJ2-1; D uncertain. Germline CDR1 is SEHNR and CDR2 is FQNEAQ (reference sequence). The CDR3 length is 15 residues. The CDR3 DNA reads TGTGCCAGCGGCTTAGTTAGCCTGAAGATCCATGAGCAGTTCTTC. Translating it yields CASGLVSLKIHEQFF.

There are many counts of this clonotype. The CDR3, as DNA: TGTGCCAGCAGCCGCTCAACAGGGAGTGAGCAGTTCTTC. This encodes CASSRSTGSEQFF. J is TRBJ2-1 and V is TRBV11-3; maybe TRBD1 (6 bases). With 5 bases removed from V and 9 bases from J, the gap between germline ends came to 14 bases. This CDR3 is built from 13 residues. Germline loops: CDR1 SGHNT, CDR2 YENEEA.

This clonotype has just a few counts. The chain links TRBV19 to TRBJ2-7; D possibly corresponds to TRBD1 (5 bases). With 1 base removed from V and 1 base from J, the gap between germline ends came to 11 bases. CDR1 and CDR2 (germline): LNHDA, SQIVND (reference sequence). The CDR3 sequence is 15 residues long. The CDR3 DNA follows: TGTGCCAGTAGTATAGGGCAGGGTGGTTCCTACGAGCAGTACTTC. Protein sequence: CASSIGQGGSYEQYF.